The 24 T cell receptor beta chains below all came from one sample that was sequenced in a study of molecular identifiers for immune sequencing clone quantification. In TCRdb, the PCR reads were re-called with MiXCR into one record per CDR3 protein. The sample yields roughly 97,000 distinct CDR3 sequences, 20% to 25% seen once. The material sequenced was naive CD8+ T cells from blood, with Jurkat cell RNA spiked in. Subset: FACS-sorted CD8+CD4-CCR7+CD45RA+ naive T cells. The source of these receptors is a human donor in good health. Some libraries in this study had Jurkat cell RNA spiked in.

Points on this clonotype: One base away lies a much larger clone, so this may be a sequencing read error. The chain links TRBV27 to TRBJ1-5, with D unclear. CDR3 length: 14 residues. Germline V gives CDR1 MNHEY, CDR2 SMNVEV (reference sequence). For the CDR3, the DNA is TGTGCCAGCCGTTTATCGGGATACAATCAGCCCCAGCATTTT. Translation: CASRLSGYNQPQHF.

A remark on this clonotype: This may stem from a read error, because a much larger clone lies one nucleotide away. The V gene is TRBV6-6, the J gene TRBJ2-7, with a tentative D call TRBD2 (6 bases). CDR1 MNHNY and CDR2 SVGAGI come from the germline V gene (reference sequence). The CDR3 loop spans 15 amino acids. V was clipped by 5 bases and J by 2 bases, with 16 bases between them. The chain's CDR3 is CASSTSGSRAYEQYF. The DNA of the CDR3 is TGTGCCAGCAGTACCTCCGGGAGCAGAGCCTACGAGCAGTACTTC.

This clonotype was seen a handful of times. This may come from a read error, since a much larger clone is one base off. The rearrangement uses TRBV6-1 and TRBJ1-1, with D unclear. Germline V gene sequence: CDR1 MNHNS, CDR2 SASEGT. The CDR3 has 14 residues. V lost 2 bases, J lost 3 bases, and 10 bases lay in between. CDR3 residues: CASSEWEFYTEAFF. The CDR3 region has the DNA TGTGCCAGCAGTGAATGGGAGTTCTACACTGAAGCTTTCTTT.

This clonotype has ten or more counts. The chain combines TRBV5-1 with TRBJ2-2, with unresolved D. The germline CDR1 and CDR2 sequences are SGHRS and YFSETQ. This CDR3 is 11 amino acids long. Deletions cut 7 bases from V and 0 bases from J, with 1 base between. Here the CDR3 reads CASSNTGELFF. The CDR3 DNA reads TGCGCCAGCTCGAACACCGGGGAGCTGTTTTTT.

The CDR3 sequence is CASSILLGDEQFF. DNA of the CDR3: TGTGCCAGTAGTATATTATTGGGGGATGAGCAGTTCTTC. The V gene is TRBV19, the J gene TRBJ2-1; D possibly matches TRBD1 or TRBD2 (5 bases each). Trimming took 2 bases from V and 8 from J, leaving 10 bases between them. The germline gives CDR1 LNHDA, CDR2 SQIVND (reference sequence). The CDR3 runs 13 residues. The full variable domain, rest sourced from reference TRBV19 and TRBJ2-1, is DGGITQSPKYLFRKEGQNVTLSCEQNLNHDAMYWYRQDPGQGLRLIYYSQIVNDFQKGDIAEGYSVSREKKESFPLTVTSAQKNPTAFYLCASSILLGDEQFFGPGTRLTVL.

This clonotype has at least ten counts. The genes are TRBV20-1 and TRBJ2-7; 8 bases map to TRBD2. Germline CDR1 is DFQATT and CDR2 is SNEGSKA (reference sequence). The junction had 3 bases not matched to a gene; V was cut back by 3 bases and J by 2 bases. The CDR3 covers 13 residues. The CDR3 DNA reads TGCAGTGCTAGTTTGGGACTAGCCTACGAGCAGTACTTC. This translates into CSASLGLAYEQYF.

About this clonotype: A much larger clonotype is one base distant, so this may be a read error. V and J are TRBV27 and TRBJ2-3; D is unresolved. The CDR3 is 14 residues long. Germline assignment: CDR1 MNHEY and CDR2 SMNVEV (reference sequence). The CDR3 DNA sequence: TGTGGCAGCAGTCGAGCGCAGGGCACAGATACGCAGTATTTT. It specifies CGSSRAQGTDTQYF.

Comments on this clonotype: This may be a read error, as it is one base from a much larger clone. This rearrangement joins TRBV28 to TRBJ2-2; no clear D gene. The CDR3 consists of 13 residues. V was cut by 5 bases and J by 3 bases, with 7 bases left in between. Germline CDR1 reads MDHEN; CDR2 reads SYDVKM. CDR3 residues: CASSPLHTGELFF. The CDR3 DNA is TGTGCCAGCAGTCCTCTACACACCGGGGAGCTGTTTTTT.

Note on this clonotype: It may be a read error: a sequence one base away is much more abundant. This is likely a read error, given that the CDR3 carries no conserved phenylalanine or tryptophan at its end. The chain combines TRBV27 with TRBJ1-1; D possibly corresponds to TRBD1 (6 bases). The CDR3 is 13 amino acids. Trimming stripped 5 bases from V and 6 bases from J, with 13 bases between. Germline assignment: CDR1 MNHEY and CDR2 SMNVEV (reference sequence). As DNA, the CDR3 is TGTGCCAGCAGTATACAGGGTAACGCTGAAGCTTTCTCT. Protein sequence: CASSIQGNAEAFS.

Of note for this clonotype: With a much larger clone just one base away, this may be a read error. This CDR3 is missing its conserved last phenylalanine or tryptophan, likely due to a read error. The CDR3 DNA sequence: TGTGCCAGCAGCTCGATCAATCAAGAGACCCAGTACCTC. Encoded protein: CASSSINQETQYL. The rearrangement links TRBV7-6 to TRBJ2-5, with D unresolved. V lost 4 bases to trimming and J lost 2 bases, with 8 bases between them. Germline V gene data show CDR1 as SGHVS and CDR2 as FNYEAQ. The CDR3 runs to 13 residues.

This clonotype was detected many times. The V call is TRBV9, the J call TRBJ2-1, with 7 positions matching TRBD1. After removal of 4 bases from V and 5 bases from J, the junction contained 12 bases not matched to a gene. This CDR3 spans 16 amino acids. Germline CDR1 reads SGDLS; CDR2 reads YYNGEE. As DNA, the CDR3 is TGTGCCAGCAGCTCAACACAGGGGTTCCCCGACAATGAGCAGTTCTTC. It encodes CASSSTQGFPDNEQFF.

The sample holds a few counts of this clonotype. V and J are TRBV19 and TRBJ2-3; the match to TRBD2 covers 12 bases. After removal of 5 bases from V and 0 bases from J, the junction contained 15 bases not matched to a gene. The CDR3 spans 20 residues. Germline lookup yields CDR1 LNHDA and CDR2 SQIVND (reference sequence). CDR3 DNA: TGTGCCAGTAGTGTCCCTCCGGGACTAGCGGGTTTCGCTAGCACAGATACGCAGTATTTT. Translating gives CASSVPPGLAGFASTDTQYF.

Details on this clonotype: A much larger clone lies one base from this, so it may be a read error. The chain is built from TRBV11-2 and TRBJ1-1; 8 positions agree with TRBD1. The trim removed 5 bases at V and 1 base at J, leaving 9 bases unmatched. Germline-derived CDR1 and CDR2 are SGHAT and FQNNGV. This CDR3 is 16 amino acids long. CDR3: CASSTVSGQENTEAFF. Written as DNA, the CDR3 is TGTGCCAGCAGCACCGTCTCGGGACAGGAGAACACTGAAGCTTTCTTT.

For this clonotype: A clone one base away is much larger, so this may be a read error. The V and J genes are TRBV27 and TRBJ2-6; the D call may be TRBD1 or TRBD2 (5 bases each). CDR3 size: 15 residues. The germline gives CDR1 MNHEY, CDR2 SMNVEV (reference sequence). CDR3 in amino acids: CASSKRGTGVNVLTF. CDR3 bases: TGTGCCAGCAGTAAGAGGGGCACTGGGGTCAACGTCCTGACTTTC.

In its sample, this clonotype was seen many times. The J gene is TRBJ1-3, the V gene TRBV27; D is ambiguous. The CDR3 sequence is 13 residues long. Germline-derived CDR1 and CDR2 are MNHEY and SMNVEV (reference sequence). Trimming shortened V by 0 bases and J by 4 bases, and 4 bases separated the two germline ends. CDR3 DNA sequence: TGTGCCAGCAGTTTATCGTGGGGAAACACCATATATTTT. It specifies CASSLSWGNTIYF.

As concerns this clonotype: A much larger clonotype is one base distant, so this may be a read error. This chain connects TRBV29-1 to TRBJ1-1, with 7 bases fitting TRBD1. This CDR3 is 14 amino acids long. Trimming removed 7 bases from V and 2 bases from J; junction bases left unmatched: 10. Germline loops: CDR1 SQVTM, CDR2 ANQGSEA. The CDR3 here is CSAAGQNLNTEAFF. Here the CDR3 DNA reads TGCAGCGCCGCGGGACAGAATCTTAACACTGAAGCTTTCTTT.

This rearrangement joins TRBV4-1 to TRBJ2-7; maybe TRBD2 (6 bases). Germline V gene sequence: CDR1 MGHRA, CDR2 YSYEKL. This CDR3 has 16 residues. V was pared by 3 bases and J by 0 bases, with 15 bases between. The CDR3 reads CASSHLAAGSSYEQYF. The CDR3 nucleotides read TGCGCCAGCAGCCATCTGGCGGCGGGGAGCTCCTACGAGCAGTACTTC.

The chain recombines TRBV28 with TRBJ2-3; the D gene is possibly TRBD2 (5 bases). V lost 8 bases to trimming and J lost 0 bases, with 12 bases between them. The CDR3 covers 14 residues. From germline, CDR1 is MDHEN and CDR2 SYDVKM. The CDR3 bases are TGTGCCAGCGGCGACCCGGGGAGCACAGATACGCAGTATTTT. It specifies CASGDPGSTDTQYF.

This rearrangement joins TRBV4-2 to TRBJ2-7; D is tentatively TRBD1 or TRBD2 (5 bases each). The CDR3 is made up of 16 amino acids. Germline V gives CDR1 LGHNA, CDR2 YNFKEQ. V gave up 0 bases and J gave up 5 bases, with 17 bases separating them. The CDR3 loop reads CASSQEPLGVSDEQYF. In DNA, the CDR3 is TGTGCCAGCAGCCAAGAGCCTCTGGGGGTCTCTGACGAGCAGTACTTC.

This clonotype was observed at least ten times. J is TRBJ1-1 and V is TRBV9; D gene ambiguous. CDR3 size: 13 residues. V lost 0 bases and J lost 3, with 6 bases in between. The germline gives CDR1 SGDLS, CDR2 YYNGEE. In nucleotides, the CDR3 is TGTGCCAGCAGCGTAGGAGGGCACACTGAAGCTTTCTTT. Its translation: CASSVGGHTEAFF.

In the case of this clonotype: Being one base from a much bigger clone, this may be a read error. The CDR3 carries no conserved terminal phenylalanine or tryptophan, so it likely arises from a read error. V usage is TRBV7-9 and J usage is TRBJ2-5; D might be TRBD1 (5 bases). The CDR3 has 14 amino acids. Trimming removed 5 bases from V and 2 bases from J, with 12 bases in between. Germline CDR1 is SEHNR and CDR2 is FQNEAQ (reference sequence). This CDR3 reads CASSGHNIQETQYL. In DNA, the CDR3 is TGTGCCAGCAGCGGACACAATATACAAGAGACCCAGTACCTC.

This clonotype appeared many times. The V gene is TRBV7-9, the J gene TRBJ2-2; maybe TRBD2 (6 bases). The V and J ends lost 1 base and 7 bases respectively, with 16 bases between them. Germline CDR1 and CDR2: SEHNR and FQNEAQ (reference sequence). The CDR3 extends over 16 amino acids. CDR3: CASSLVRLDSGGELFF. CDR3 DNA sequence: TGTGCCAGCAGCTTAGTCCGGCTAGATAGCGGCGGGGAGCTGTTTTTT.

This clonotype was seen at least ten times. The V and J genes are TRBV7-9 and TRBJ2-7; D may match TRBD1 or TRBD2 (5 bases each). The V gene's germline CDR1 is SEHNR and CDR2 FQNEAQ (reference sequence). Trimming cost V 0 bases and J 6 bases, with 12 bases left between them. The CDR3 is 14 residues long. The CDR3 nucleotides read TGTGCCAGCAGCTTAGCAGGCAGGGAGAGCGAGCAGTACTTC. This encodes CASSLAGRESEQYF. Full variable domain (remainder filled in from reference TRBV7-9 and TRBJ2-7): DTGVSQNPRHKITKRGQNVTFRCDPISEHNRLYWYRQTLGQGPEFLTYFQNEAQLEKSRLLSDRFSAERPKGSFSTLEIQRTEQGDSAMYLCASSLAGRESEQYFGPGTRLTVT.

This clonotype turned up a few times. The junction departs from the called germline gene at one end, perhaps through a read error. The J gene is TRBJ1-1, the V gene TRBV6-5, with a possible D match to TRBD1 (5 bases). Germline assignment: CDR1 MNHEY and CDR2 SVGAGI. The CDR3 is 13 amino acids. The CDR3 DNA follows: TGTGCCAGAAATACGGGGACGAACTCTGAAGCTTTCTTT. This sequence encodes CARNTGTNSEAFF.